Given below is one T cell receptor beta chain in context. The antigen is unknown. The memory fraction was CD4+CD45RO+CD25- cells. Full-length variable regions came from constant-region reverse primers plus semi-nested Nested Universal Primer A PCR. Using its own MiXCR run on the 5' RACE reads, TCRdb lists one record per CDR3 protein. The table includes some 40,000 distinct CDR3 sequences, about 29% detected once. Broader study findings: Greatest tumor Treg TCR overlap was with tumor naive CD4+ cells. Tumor memory CD4+ T cell TCR gene usage was found to cluster with blood and lymph node memory CD4+ cells and with lymph node naive CD4+ cells.

The germline CDR1 and CDR2 sequences are LGHDT and YNNKEL (reference sequence). The V end lost 4 bases, the J end lost 6 bases, and 13 bases lay between the germline ends. The CDR3 consists of 15 residues. Material: memory CD4+ T cells sorted from a lymph node. Subset denoted: memory CD4+ T cells, CD4+CD45RO+CD25-. This chain joins TRBV3-1 and TRBJ1-6, with no clear D. The TCR sequence derives from a female donor with breast cancer. This chain's CDR3 is CASSLGTWGNSPLHF. CDR3 nucleotide sequence: TGTGCCAGCAGCCTAGGAACTTGGGGTAATTCACCCCTCCACTTT.